This entry lists 8 T cell receptor beta chains sequenced from one sample in a study of OX40 agonist ivuxolimab in advanced cancers. Using immunoSEQ multiplex PCR, the repertoire was profiled, and TCRdb retains in-frame clones only, with some absent. Of approximately 82,000 clones in the sample, around 90% were seen once. The sample in question was CD4+ or CD8+ T cells sorted from blood, obtained in a trial of the OX40 agonist ivuxolimab. These receptors all come from an adult with an advanced solid tumor such as melanoma, head and neck, liver or kidney cancer.

V usage is TRBV29-1 and J usage is TRBJ2-7, with D uncertain. V was shortened by 4 bases and J by 6 bases, with 10 bases between the two germline ends. The CDR3 consists of 11 residues. CDR1 is SQVTM, CDR2 ANQGSEA, per germline. The CDR3 is CSVGLLPEQYF. The DNA for the CDR3 is TGCAGCGTTGGATTACTCCCCGAGCAGTACTTC.

The chain couples TRBV7-2 to TRBJ1-5, with D uncertain. CDR1 is SGHTA, CDR2 FQGNSA, per germline. This CDR3 is built from 13 residues. V was cut by 3 bases and J by 5 bases, with 8 bases left in between. In DNA, the CDR3 is TGTGCCAGCAGCTTTGGAGGGCATCAGCCCCAGCATTTT. It codes for CASSFGGHQPQHF. The variable domain in full, completed from reference TRBV7-2 and TRBJ1-5, reads GAGVSQSPSNKVTEKGKDVELRCDPISGHTALYWYRQSLGQGLEFLIYFQGNSAPDKSGLPSDRFSAERTGGSVSTLTIQRTQQEDSAVYLCASSFGGHQPQHFGDGTRLSIL.

The CDR3 region is CASSTPLGRESEQYF. The CDR3 DNA reads as TGTGCCAGTAGTACCCCCTTAGGGCGGGAGAGCGAGCAGTACTTC. The chain recombines TRBV19 with TRBJ2-7; 7 nucleotides agree with TRBD2. Germline V gene lookup returns CDR1 LNHDA and CDR2 SQIVND (reference sequence). V lost 4 bases, J lost 6 bases, and 12 bases stayed unmatched. The CDR3 sequence is 15 residues long. Full variable domain (remainder filled in from reference TRBV19 and TRBJ2-7): DGGITQSPKYLFRKEGQNVTLSCEQNLNHDAMYWYRQDPGQGLRLIYYSQIVNDFQKGDIAEGYSVSREKKESFPLTVTSAQKNPTAFYLCASSTPLGRESEQYFGPGTRLTVT.

The chain carries TRBV7-2 and TRBJ2-1, with a tentative D call TRBD2 (5 bases). The CDR3 spans 16 residues. CDR1 is SGHTA and CDR2 is FQGNSA in the germline V gene. The germline V and J ends were trimmed by 7 bases and 7 bases, with 23 bases remaining between them. This chain's CDR3 is CASTNLRTASRNEQFF. The DNA of the CDR3 is TGTGCCAGCACCAACCTGCGGACTGCCTCAAGGAATGAGCAGTTCTTC.

This chain connects TRBV12-5 to TRBJ2-2; a possible D gene is TRBD2 (6 bases). This CDR3 region has 18 residues. The germline V gene has CDR1 LGHNT and CDR2 FRNRAP. V was trimmed by 2 bases and J by 1 base, leaving 17 bases between them. The CDR3 DNA reads TGTGCTAGTGGTTTGCGCGCCCCTGACGGGGGGAACACCGGGGAGCTGTTTTTT. It codes for CASGLRAPDGGNTGELFF.

Points on this clone: At the DNA level, this CDR3 is encoded by other sequences in the same sample as well. The V call is TRBV5-1, the J call TRBJ2-5; D call uncertain. Germline V lookup: CDR1 SGHRS, CDR2 YFSETQ. This CDR3 region has 12 residues. Trimming took 2 bases from V and 1 from J, leaving 3 bases between them. Here the CDR3 reads CASSLTQETQYF. Here the CDR3 DNA reads TGCGCCAGCAGCTTAACCCAAGAGACCCAGTACTTC.

The V call is TRBV5-8, the J call TRBJ1-2, with no clear D. This CDR3 contains 14 residues. V lost 2 bases and J lost 5, with 13 bases in between. The germline CDR1 and CDR2 sequences are SGHTS and YDEGEE. The CDR3 sequence is CASSFSASEYGYTF. The CDR3 DNA reads as TGTGCCAGCAGCTTTAGTGCCTCAGAGTATGGCTACACCTTC.

The CDR3 is CASSLAGTGSANVLTF. CDR3 bases: TGTGCCAGCAGCTTAGCCGGGACAGGGAGTGCCAACGTCCTGACTTTC. The genes are TRBV7-2 and TRBJ2-6; 9 nucleotides align to TRBD1. The CDR3 is 16 residues long. After removal of 0 bases from V and 7 bases from J, the junction contained 4 bases not matched to a gene. The germline CDR1 and CDR2 sequences are SGHTA and FQGNSA.